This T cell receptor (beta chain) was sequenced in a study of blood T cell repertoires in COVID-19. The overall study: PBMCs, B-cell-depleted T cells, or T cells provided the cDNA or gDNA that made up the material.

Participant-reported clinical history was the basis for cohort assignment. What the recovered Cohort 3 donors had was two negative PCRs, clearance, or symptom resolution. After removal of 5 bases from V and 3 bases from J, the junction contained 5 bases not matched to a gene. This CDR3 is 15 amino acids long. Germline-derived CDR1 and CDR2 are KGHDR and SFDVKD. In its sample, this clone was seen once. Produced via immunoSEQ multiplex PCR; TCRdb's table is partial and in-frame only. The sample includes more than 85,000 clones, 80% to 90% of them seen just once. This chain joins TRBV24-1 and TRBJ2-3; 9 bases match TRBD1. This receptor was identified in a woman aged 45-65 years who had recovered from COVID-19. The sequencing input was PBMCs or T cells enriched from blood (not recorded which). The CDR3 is CATSGPGQGTDTQYF. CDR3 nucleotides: TGTGCCACCAGTGGCCCGGGACAGGGTACAGATACGCAGTATTTT.